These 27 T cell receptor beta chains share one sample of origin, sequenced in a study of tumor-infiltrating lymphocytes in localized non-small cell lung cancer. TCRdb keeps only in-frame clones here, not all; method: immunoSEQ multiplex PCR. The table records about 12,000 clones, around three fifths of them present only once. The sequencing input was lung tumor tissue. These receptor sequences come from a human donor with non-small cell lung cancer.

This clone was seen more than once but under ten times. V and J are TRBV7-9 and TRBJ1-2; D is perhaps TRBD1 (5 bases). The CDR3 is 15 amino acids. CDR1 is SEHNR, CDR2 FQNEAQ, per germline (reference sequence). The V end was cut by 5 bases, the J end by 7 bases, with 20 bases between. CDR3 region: CASSPAGTLPPGYTF. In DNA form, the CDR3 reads TGTGCCAGCAGCCCCGCCGGGACCCTCCCTCCTGGCTACACCTTC.

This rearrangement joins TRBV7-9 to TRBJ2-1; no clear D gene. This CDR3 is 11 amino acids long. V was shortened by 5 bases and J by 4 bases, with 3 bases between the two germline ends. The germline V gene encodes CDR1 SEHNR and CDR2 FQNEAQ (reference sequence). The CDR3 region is CASSVYNEQFF. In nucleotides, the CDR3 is TGTGCCAGCAGCGTGTACAATGAGCAGTTCTTC.

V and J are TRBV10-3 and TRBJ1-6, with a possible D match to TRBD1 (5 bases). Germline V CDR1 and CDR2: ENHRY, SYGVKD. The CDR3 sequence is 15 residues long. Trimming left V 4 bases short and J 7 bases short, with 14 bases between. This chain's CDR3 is CAISGSRANNSPLHF. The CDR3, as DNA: TGTGCCATCAGTGGGAGCAGGGCCAACAATTCACCCCTCCACTTT.

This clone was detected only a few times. CDR3 amino acids: CASSSRLVNEQFF. The DNA for the CDR3 is TGTGCCAGCAGTTCAAGACTAGTTAATGAGCAGTTCTTC. The chain has TRBV28 and TRBJ2-1; possibly TRBD2 for D (6 bases). The CDR3 has 13 amino acids. Germline CDR1 and CDR2: MDHEN and SYDVKM. Trimming left V 4 bases short and J 7 bases short, with 11 bases between.

The DNA of the CDR3 is TGTGCCAGCAGCTTAGTAGGCATCGGGACAGGGAAAGCATACGAGCAGTACTTC. Protein: CASSLVGIGTGKAYEQYF. The chain uses TRBV11-2 and TRBJ2-7; 9 nucleotides align to TRBD1. The CDR3 contains 18 residues. J gave up 4 bases and V 1 base, and 14 bases lay outside the gene matches. Germline V gives CDR1 SGHAT, CDR2 FQNNGV.

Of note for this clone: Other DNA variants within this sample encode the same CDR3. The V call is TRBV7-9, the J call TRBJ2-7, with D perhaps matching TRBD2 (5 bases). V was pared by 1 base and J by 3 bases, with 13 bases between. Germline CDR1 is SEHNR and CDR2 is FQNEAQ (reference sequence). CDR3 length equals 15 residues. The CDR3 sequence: CASSLVEGRNYEQYF. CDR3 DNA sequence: TGTGCCAGCAGCTTAGTAGAGGGAAGGAACTACGAGCAGTACTTC.

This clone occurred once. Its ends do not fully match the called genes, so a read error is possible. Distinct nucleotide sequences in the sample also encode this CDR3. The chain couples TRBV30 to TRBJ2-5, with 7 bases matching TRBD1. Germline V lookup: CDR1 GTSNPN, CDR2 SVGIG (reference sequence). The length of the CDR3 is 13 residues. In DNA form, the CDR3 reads TGCGCCTGGAGTACCGGACAGGCCCGGGCCCAGTACTTC. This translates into CAWSTGQARAQYF.

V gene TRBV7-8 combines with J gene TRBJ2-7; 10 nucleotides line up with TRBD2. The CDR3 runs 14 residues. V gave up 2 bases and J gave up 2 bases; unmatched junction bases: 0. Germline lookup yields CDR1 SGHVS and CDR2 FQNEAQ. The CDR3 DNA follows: TGTGCCAGCAGCTTACTAGCGGGGGCCTACGAGCAGTACTTC. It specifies CASSLLAGAYEQYF.

In DNA form, the CDR3 reads TGTGCCATCAGCCGGGACAGTTACAATGAGCAGTTCTTC. Its protein product is CAISRDSYNEQFF. The chain has TRBV10-3 and TRBJ2-1; 7 bases match TRBD1. Trimming took 6 bases from V and 4 from J; bases not matched to a gene: 3. The CDR3 has 13 amino acids. The germline V gene has CDR1 ENHRY and CDR2 SYGVKD.

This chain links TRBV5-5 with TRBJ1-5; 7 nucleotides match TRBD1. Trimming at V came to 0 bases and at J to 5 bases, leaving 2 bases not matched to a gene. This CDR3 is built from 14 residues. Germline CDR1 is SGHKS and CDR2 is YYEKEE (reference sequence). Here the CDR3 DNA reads TGTGCCAGCAGCTTGGCCCAGGGGGATCAGCCCCAGCATTTT. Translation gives CASSLAQGDQPQHF.

The CDR3 region is CASSSTGEYNEQFF. CDR3 sequence (DNA): TGTGCCAGCAGTTCAACGGGAGAATACAATGAGCAGTTCTTC. V and J are TRBV6-6 and TRBJ2-1; D possibly corresponds to TRBD2 (6 bases). Germline V gives CDR1 MNHNY, CDR2 SVGAGI (reference sequence). Deletions cut 4 bases from V and 4 bases from J, with 11 bases between. The CDR3 has 14 amino acids.

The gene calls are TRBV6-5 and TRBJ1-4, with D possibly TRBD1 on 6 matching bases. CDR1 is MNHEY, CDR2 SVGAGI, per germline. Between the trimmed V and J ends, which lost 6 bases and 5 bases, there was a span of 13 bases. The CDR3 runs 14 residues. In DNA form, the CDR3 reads TGTGCCAGCAGGTCTACAGGGCGCAATGAAAAACTGTTTTTT. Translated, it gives CASRSTGRNEKLFF.

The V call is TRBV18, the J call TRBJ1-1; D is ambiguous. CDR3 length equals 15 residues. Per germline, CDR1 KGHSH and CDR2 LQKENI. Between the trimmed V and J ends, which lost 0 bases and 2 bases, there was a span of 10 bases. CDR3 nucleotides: TGTGCCAGCTCACCACCGGCAGGAGCTAACACTGAAGCTTTCTTT. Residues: CASSPPAGANTEAFF.

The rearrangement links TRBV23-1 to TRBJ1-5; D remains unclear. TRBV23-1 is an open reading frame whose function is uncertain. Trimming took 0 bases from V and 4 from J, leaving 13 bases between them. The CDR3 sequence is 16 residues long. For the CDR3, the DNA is TGCGCCAGCAGTCAATCGGCGGGTATCACGAATCAGCCCCAGCATTTT. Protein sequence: CASSQSAGITNQPQHF.

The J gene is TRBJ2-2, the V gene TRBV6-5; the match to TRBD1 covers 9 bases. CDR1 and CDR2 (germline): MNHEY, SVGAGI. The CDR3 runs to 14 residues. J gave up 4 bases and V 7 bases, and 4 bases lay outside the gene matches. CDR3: CASKSTGGTGELFF. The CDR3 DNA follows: TGTGCCAGCAAGTCGACAGGGGGCACCGGGGAGCTGTTTTTT.

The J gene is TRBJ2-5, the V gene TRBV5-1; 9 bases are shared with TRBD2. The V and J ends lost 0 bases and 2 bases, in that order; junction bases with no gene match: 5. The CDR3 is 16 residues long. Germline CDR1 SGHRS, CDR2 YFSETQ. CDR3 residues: CASSLGLAANQETQYF. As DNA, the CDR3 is TGCGCCAGCAGCTTGGGACTAGCGGCGAATCAAGAGACCCAGTACTTC.

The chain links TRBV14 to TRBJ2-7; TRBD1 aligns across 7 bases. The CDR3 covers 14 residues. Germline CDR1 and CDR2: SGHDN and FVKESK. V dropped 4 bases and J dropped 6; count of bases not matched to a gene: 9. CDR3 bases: TGTGCCAGCAGCCCACGGACAGGTTCCATCGAGCAGTACTTC. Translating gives CASSPRTGSIEQYF.

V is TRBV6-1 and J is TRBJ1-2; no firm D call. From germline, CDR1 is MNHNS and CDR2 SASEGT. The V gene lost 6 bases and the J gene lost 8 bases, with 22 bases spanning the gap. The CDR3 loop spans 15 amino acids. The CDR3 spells CASRHRPTAKGGYTF. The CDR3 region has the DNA TGTGCCAGCAGGCATCGCCCGACCGCCAAGGGCGGCTACACCTTC.

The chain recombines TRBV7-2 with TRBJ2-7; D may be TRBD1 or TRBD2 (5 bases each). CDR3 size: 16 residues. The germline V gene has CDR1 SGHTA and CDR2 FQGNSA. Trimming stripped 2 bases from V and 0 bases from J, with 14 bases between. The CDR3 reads CASSLSVGTASYEQYF. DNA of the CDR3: TGTGCCAGCAGCTTAAGTGTGGGGACGGCCTCCTACGAGCAGTACTTC.

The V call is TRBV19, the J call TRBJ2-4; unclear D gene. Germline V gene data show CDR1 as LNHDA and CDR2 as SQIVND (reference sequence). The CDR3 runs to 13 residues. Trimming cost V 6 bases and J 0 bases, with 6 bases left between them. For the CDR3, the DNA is TGTGCCAGTAGCTTAAGAGCCAAAAACATTCAGTACTTC. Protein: CASSLRAKNIQYF.

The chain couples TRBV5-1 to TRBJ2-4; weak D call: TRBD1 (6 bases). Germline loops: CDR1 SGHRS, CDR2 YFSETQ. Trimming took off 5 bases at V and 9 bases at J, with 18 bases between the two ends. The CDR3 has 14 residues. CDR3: CASRVGGGDGIQYF. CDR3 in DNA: TGCGCCAGCAGGGTTGGGGGCGGAGACGGCATTCAGTACTTC.

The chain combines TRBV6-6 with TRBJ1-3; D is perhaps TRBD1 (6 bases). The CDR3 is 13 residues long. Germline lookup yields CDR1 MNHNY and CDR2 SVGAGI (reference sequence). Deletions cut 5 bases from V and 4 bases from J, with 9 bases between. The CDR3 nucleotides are TGTGCCAGCAGTGGGGGCCAGGGAAACACCATATATTTT. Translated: CASSGGQGNTIYF.

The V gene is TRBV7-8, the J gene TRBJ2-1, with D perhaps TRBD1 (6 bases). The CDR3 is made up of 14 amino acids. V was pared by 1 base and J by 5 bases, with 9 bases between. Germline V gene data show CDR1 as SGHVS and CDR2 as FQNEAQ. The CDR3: CASSLGTANNEQFF. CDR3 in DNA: TGTGCCAGCAGCTTAGGGACAGCAAACAATGAGCAGTTCTTC. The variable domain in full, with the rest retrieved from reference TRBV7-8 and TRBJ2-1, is GAGVSQSPRYKVAKRGQDVALRCDPISGHVSLFWYQQALGQGPEFLTYFQNEAQLDKSGLPSDRFFAERPEGSVSTLKIQRTQQEDSAVYLCASSLGTANNEQFFGPGTRLTVL.

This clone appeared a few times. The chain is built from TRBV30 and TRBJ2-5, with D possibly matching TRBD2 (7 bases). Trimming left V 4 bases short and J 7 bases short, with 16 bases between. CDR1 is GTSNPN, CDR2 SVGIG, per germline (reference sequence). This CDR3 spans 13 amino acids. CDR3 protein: CAWNRGGGGTQYF. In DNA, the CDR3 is TGTGCCTGGAATCGCGGGGGAGGGGGGACCCAGTACTTC.

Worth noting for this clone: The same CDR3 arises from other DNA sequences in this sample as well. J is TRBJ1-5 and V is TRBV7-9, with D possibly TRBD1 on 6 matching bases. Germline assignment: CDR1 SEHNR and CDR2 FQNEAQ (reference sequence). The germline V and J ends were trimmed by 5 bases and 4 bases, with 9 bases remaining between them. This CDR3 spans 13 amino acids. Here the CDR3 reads CASSRQENQPQHF. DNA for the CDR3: TGTGCCAGCAGCCGACAGGAAAATCAGCCCCAGCATTTT.

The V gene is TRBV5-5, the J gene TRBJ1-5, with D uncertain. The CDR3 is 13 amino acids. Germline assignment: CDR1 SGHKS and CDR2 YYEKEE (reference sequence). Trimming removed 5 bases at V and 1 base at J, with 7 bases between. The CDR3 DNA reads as TGTGCCAGCAGTTCGGACAGCAATCAGCCCCAGCATTTT. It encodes CASSSDSNQPQHF.

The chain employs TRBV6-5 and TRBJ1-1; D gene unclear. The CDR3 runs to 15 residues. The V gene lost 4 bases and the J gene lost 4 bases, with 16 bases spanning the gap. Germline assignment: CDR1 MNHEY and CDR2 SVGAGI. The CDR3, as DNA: TGTGCCAGCAGTTCTAACCGGGCCCGGATCACTGAAGCTTTCTTT. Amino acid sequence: CASSSNRARITEAFF.